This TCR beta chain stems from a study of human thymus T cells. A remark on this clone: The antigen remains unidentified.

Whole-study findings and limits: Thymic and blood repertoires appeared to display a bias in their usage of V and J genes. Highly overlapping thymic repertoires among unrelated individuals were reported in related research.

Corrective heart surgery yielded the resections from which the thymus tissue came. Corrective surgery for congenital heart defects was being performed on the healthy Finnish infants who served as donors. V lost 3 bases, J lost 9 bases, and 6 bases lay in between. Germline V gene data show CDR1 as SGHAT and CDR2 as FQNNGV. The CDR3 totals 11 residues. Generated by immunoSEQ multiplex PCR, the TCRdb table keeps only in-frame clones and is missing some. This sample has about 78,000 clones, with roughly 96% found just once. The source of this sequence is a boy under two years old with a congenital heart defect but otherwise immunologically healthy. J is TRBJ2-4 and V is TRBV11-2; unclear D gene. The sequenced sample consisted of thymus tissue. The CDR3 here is CASSLVGIQYF. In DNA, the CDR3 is TGTGCCAGCAGCTTGGTTGGCATTCAGTACTTC. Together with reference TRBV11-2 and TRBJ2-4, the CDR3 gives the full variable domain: EAGVAQSPRYKIIEKRQSVAFWCNPISGHATLYWYQQILGQGPKLLIQFQNNGVVDDSQLPKDRFSAERLKGVDSTLKIQPAKLEDSAVYLCASSLVGIQYFGAGTRLSVL.